Listed below are T cell receptor beta chains from one sample, sequenced in a study of vaccination and CD4 T cells after COVID-19. The antigens these receptors bind are not known. TCRdb itself ran the PCR reads through MiXCR, one entry per CDR3 protein. The sample has just over 20,000 distinct CDR3 sequences, about 48% seen once. The sequencing input was CD4+ T cells from blood, cultured in vitro. Receptors were obtained from a human donor who had recovered from COVID-19. The CDR3 runs from the conserved cysteine through the conserved F or W. The D gene is left open where the match is weak. Not every row has a clone size; where given, it reads once, few, many or a size class.

d_gene,j_gene,v_gene,abundance,CDR3nt,CDR3aa
.,TRBJ2-7,TRBV30,.,TGTGCCTGGGGAAGCGGGCAGGGCGACGAGCAGTACTTC,CAWGSGQGDEQYF
.,TRBJ2-5,TRBV7-9,few,TGTGCCAGCAGTGGGTCAGCGACCCAGTACTTC,CASSGSATQYF
.,TRBJ1-1,TRBV7-9,.,TGTGCCAGCAGCTTAAGGGCAGGGGCGAACACTGAAGCTTTCTTT,CASSLRAGANTEAFF
.,TRBJ2-1,TRBV2,.,TGTGCCAGCTCGGATGTCCTTTACAATGAGCAGTTCTTC,CASSDVLYNEQFF
.,TRBJ2-2,TRBV7-7,.,TGTGCCAGCAGCTTATCTACGAACACCGGGGAGCTGTTTTTT,CASSLSTNTGELFF
.,TRBJ1-5,TRBV19,.,TGTGCCAGTAGTATTTTGGTAGGGCCCCAGCATTTT,CASSILVGPQHF
.,TRBJ1-3,TRBV18,.,TGTGCCAGCTCACGGCGCGAGGGAGGCCGCTCTGGAAACACCATATATTTT,CASSRREGGRSGNTIYF
.,TRBJ2-2,TRBV24-1,few,TGTGCCACCAGCGGAGGTTTCACCGGGGAGCTGTTTTTT,CATSGGFTGELFF
.,TRBJ2-5,TRBV20-1,.,TGCAGTGCGAGCGGTCAAGAGACCCAGTACTTC,CSASGQETQYF
TRBD2,TRBJ2-1,TRBV24-1,.,TGTGCCACCAGTGGTTCAAGCGGGACTCGTAGGTTCGTCGATGAGCAGTTCTTC,CATSGSSGTRRFVDEQFF
TRBD1,TRBJ2-3,TRBV6-5,.,TGTGCCAGCAGTTACACCCGGACAGGGGGCACAGATACGCAGTATTTT,CASSYTRTGGTDTQYF
TRBD1,TRBJ2-7,TRBV7-6,.,TGTGCCAGCAGCACAAGACAGGGGGCTATCGACGAGCAGTACTTC,CASSTRQGAIDEQYF
.,TRBJ1-2,TRBV15,few,TGTGCCACCAGCAGAGATTCTAGTGGGGGGAAGTATGGCTACACCTTC,CATSRDSSGGKYGYTF
TRBD1,TRBJ2-7,TRBV15,.,TGTGCCACCAGCAGAGGACTGGAGGGGACAGGGAAGAACGAGCAGTACTTC,CATSRGLEGTGKNEQYF
.,TRBJ2-5,TRBV11-2,.,TGTGCCAGCAGCTTAGACGGGGTGGAGACCCAGTACTTC,CASSLDGVETQYF
.,TRBJ1-2,TRBV7-9,.,TGTGCCAGCACGATGGCGAACTATGGCTACACCTTC,CASTMANYGYTF
.,TRBJ2-7,TRBV11-1,.,TGTGCCAGCAGCTTAGCGCCGACAGACTACGAGCAGTACTTC,CASSLAPTDYEQYF
.,TRBJ1-1,TRBV19,.,TGTGCCAGTAGTATAGATCCCACGGGACCGGGAGTTCCTGAAGCTTTCTTT,CASSIDPTGPGVPEAFF
.,TRBJ1-2,TRBV7-2,.,TGTGCCAGCAGCTTAGGTGTCAGCTCTAACTATGGCTACACCTTC,CASSLGVSSNYGYTF
.,TRBJ2-1,TRBV24-1,.,TGTGCCACCAGTGGGGGGGCAGGGCGAAACAATGAGCAGTTCTTC,CATSGGAGRNNEQFF
.,TRBJ2-3,TRBV23-1,.,TGCGCCAGCAGTCATTCCAGCACAGATACGCAGTATTTT,CASSHSSTDTQYF
TRBD2,TRBJ2-1,TRBV4-1,.,TGCGCCAGCAGCCCTTTTGGGCTAGCGGACAATGAGCAGTTCTTC,CASSPFGLADNEQFF
TRBD2,TRBJ2-7,TRBV7-8,.,TGTGCCAGCAGCTTAAGGGCGGGGGATGCCTACGAGCAGTACTTC,CASSLRAGDAYEQYF
.,TRBJ2-1,TRBV7-2,once,TGTGCCAGCAGCTTAATGATAGAATACAATGAGCAGTTCTTC,CASSLMIEYNEQFF
.,TRBJ1-6,TRBV4-1,.,TGCGCCAGCAGCCAAGATGGCAGCGGGCGAGGGTTCTATAATTCACCCCTCCACTTT,CASSQDGSGRGFYNSPLHF
TRBD1,TRBJ2-1,TRBV6-1,few,TGTGCCAGCAGTAAGGGACAGGGGTTTCCTGAGCAGTTCTTC,CASSKGQGFPEQFF
TRBD2,TRBJ2-3,TRBV12-3/TRBV12-4,.,TGTGCCAGCAGTTCTGCGGGAGTGGGGAAAGATACGCAGTATTTT,CASSSAGVGKDTQYF
.,TRBJ1-6,TRBV10-1,.,TGCGCCAGCAGTGAGGGCAAGTTTAATTCACCCCTCCACTTT,CASSEGKFNSPLHF
.,TRBJ1-4,TRBV18,few,TGTGCCAGCTCACCAACCGGGCCCGGGGAAAAACTGTTTTTT,CASSPTGPGEKLFF
TRBD1,TRBJ1-1,TRBV19,.,TGTGCCAGTAGTCTCAATCGCGGACAGGGAGCTGAAGCTTTCTTT,CASSLNRGQGAEAFF
.,TRBJ1-6,TRBV6-2/TRBV6-3,.,TGTGCCAGCAGTGTCGTCCCGGGGCGGTTAAATTCACCCCTCCACTTT,CASSVVPGRLNSPLHF
.,TRBJ1-5,TRBV2,.,TGTGCCAGCACCGCCGGGGAAAATCAGCCCCAGCATTTT,CASTAGENQPQHF
.,TRBJ2-2,TRBV7-2,.,TGTGCCAGCAGCAGACAATGGGGAACGGCGAAGGGGGAGCTGTTTTTT,CASSRQWGTAKGELFF
TRBD1,TRBJ1-2,TRBV15,few,TGTGCCACCAGCAGAGATATGGCAGGGGGCTTTGGCTACACCTTC,CATSRDMAGGFGYTF
TRBD2,TRBJ2-3,TRBV10-1,few,TGCGCCAGCAGTGTGACTAGCCCCACAGATACGCAGTATTTT,CASSVTSPTDTQYF
.,TRBJ1-1,TRBV27,once,TGTGCCAGCCGGGACCGAAGGGGGACTGAAGCTTTCTTT,CASRDRRGTEAFF
.,TRBJ1-1,TRBV11-3,few,TGTGCCAGCAGCTTAGGTGGACCGAGGAACACTGAAGCTTTCTTT,CASSLGGPRNTEAFF
.,TRBJ2-6,TRBV12-3/TRBV12-4,.,TGTGCCAGCAGTTCGCGGGACTCTGGGGCCAACGTCCTGACTTTC,CASSSRDSGANVLTF
TRBD1,TRBJ2-3,TRBV7-9,few,TGTGCCAGCAGCTTAGAGGGGGCGCGCACAGATACGCAGTATTTT,CASSLEGARTDTQYF
.,TRBJ2-1,TRBV6-5,.,TGTGCCAGCAGTTCCACTAGCCCCAATGAGCAGTTCTTC,CASSSTSPNEQFF
.,TRBJ1-4,TRBV6-5,.,TGTGCCAGCAGTTACTCGAACGGGAATGAAAAACTGTTTTTT,CASSYSNGNEKLFF
TRBD1,TRBJ1-2,TRBV2,.,TGTGCCAGCAGCCTGGGACAGCGCGGAGAGGTCACCTTC,CASSLGQRGEVTF
.,TRBJ1-5,TRBV20-1,.,TGCAGTGCTAGTCAGAGAGGGCGAAACCAGCCCCAGCATTTT,CSASQRGRNQPQHF
.,TRBJ2-5,TRBV7-2,.,TGTGCCAGCAGCCCTGGGACCGGCAGGGGAGAGACCCAGTACTTC,CASSPGTGRGETQYF
.,TRBJ2-7,TRBV19,.,TGTGCCAGTAGTATCCCGGGGGCGCAGAGCGAGCAGTACTTC,CASSIPGAQSEQYF
.,TRBJ1-1,TRBV7-9,.,TGTGCCAGCAGCTTAGGAGGGGGCACTGAAGCTTTCTTT,CASSLGGGTEAFF
.,TRBJ1-3,TRBV11-3,.,TGTGCCAGCTCATCGAGGGGAAACACCATATATTTT,CASSSRGNTIYF